The clone carrying this T cell receptor beta chain was detected a few times. This entry comes from a study of blood T cells in healthy people across ages. A second PCR of 7 to 11 cycles used a sample-barcoded 5' primer and a J-beta primer mix. TCRdb used MiXCR to reprocess the 5' RACE reads, holding one entry per CDR3 protein. Among under 700,000 distinct CDR3 sequences listed, 20% to 30% were seen once. V lost 2 bases and J lost 8, with 7 bases in between. The CDR3 consists of 13 residues. The V gene's germline CDR1 is MRHNA and CDR2 SNTAGT. The sample was also reused in another study, on T cells of mothers and their children.

Source material: blood. The gene calls are TRBV6-4 and TRBJ1-6; D remains ambiguous. This clonotype originated in a boy aged 5-17 years in good health. The CDR3 DNA is TGTGCCAGCAGTGACGGGATGGATTCACCCCTCCACTTT. This codes for CASSDGMDSPLHF.